This T cell receptor (beta chain) originates from a study of blood T cell repertoires in COVID-19 (dated by TCRdb to about 2020). Context from the whole study: Samples covering the acute and convalescent phases of COVID-19 were provided by collaborators in the United States, Italy and Spain. The prospective study material was composed of cDNA or gDNA derived from T cells, B-cell-depleted T cells, or PBMCs. The repertoires were made available in a free public database intended to serve as a resource for research on the immune response to SARS-CoV-2. The sample metadata nearly always contained a de-identified subject ID, COVID-19 status, age in years and sex. Samples were obtained from the ongoing ImmuneRACE study (first 160 participants) and from about 1,300 subjects provided by 6 global collaborators. Deeply sampled blood TCRbeta repertoires from subjects exposed to, actively infected with, or recovered from COVID-19 were included in the dataset. HLA class I and class II types, where available, came from metadata supplied by the sample provider rather than from assay-based typing.

Clipping removes 4 bases from V and 8 bases from J, with 19 as the unmatched junction base count. From its cysteine to its phenylalanine, the CDR3 spans 17 amino acids. Only CDR3 DNA remains: 51 bases, in frame from the first base. CDR1 SNHLY and CDR2 FYNNEI are derived from the germline V gene. Here is what the overall study found, with its caveats: How much clinical and demographic metadata was included differed by source and by participant, and the metadata was provided uncurated.

TCRbeta CDR3 regions were amplified from genomic DNA by means of the immunoSEQ Assay, a bias-controlled multiplex PCR. Processing in the source paper ran as follows. The number of nucleated cells in each sample was estimated from the amplification of reference gene primers within the assay. To quantify the absolute abundance of each unique TCRbeta CDR3 rearrangement, sequence reads were collapsed and filtered. For each sample, productive Simpson clonality was calculated as the square root of Simpson's diversity index across productive rearrangements. This is the immuneACCESS table as TCRdb keeps it, with only in-frame sequences that have V and J called. A part of the clones is gone; compared with another copy, unresolved V genes explain less than half, and the rest is unexplained. The DNA was the basis for D and trimming; V, J and clone size are from that table. The sample table lists roughly 260,000 clones, about 85% of them with a count of one. The ten largest clones add up to roughly 4% of the sample.

A second Seattle source provided samples from volunteer blood donors who had recovered from COVID-19. Each collaborating institution followed its own protocols to collect whole blood in K2EDTA tubes. For TCRbeta analysis, collaborator samples were shipped as frozen whole blood, as isolated PBMCs, or as DNA extracted from either sample type. This clone was seen a handful of times. It has no known antigen specificity. Base qualities are not recorded, but no much larger clone differs from it by a single base. The source is a man in his 60s who had recovered from COVID-19. The receptor chain draws on TRBV2 and TRBJ1-2; 7 middle bases align to TRBD1. The material sequenced was peripheral blood. Here is the DNA: TGTGCCAGCAGTGGCGCCCTCGGGACAGATAGTATAGACGGCTACACCTTC. Its product reads: CASSGALGTDSIDGYTF.